These 25 T cell receptor beta chains share one sample of origin, sequenced in a study of blood T cell repertoires in COVID-19. The data were produced by immunoSEQ multiplex PCR, yet TCRdb's version contains in-frame clones alone and is incomplete. The sample contains 110,000 to 150,000 clones, 70% to 85% of which appear only once. Sequences were obtained from PBMCs or T cells enriched from blood (not recorded which). The receptors shown here come from a woman aged 18 to 35 who had been exposed to COVID-19.

The chain carries TRBV9 and TRBJ2-1; 8 bases are a match to TRBD2. This CDR3 contains 16 residues. Unmatched junction bases numbered 13, after V lost 3 bases and J lost 8 bases. Germline CDR1 and CDR2: SGDLS and YYNGEE. The CDR3: CASSDSGLGGAYEQFF. In nucleotides, the CDR3 is TGTGCCAGCAGCGACTCGGGACTAGGGGGGGCCTATGAGCAGTTCTTC.

The rearrangement uses TRBV4-1 and TRBJ2-7, with 7 bases lining up with TRBD1. This CDR3 comprises 15 residues. V was clipped by 2 bases and J by 1 base; unmatched bases: 5. Per germline, CDR1 MGHRA and CDR2 YSYEKL. CDR3 bases: TGCGCCAGCAGCCAAATCTGGGACAGATCCTACGAGCAGTACTTC. This sequence encodes CASSQIWDRSYEQYF.

V usage is TRBV11-2 and J usage is TRBJ2-5, with a weak D call TRBD2 (6 bases). Between the trimmed V and J ends, which lost 0 bases and 7 bases, there was a span of 21 bases. CDR1 and CDR2 from the germline V gene are SGHAT and FQNNGV. There are 17 residues in the CDR3. Here the CDR3 reads CASSLDAWGDLKLTQYF. DNA of the CDR3: TGTGCCAGCAGCTTAGACGCTTGGGGGGACCTTAAGTTGACCCAGTACTTC.

The genes are TRBV5-4 and TRBJ2-6; the D gene is possibly TRBD1 (6 bases). This CDR3 comprises 16 residues. Trimming took 5 bases from V and 0 from J, leaving 12 bases between them. Germline CDR1 and CDR2: SGHNT and YYREEE (reference sequence). This CDR3 reads CASRRGQPSGANVLTF. As DNA, the CDR3 is TGTGCCAGCAGACGAGGACAGCCCTCTGGGGCCAACGTCCTGACTTTC.

This clone was seen more than once but under ten times. The rearrangement joins TRBV27 to TRBJ1-1; D not resolved. Germline assignment: CDR1 MNHEY and CDR2 SMNVEV (reference sequence). The CDR3 loop spans 13 amino acids. The germline V and J ends were trimmed by 2 bases and 2 bases, with 6 bases remaining between them. The CDR3 coding sequence is TGTGCCAGCAGTTTACCGGGAAACACTGAAGCTTTCTTT. Protein product: CASSLPGNTEAFF.

This chain joins TRBV5-4 and TRBJ2-5, with TRBD2 identical over 8 bases. Germline CDR1 and CDR2: SGHNT and YYREEE (reference sequence). J lost 3 bases, V lost 0 bases, and 4 bases had no gene match. CDR3 size: 15 residues. CDR3 DNA: TGTGCCAGCAGCTTGGTGGGCGGGAGGAAAGAGACCCAGTACTTC. Translated, it gives CASSLVGGRKETQYF.

CDR3 sequence reads: CASGPQGDTNYNSPLHF. The CDR3 bases are TGTGCCAGCGGCCCGCAAGGGGATACTAACTATAATTCACCCCTCCACTTT. J is TRBJ1-6 and V is TRBV4-2, with D possibly matching TRBD1 (5 bases). The CDR3 has 17 residues. Germline V gene data show CDR1 as LGHNA and CDR2 as YNFKEQ. Trimming stripped 8 bases from V and 3 bases from J, with 20 bases between.

This clone showed up just once. The chain is built from TRBV10-3 and TRBJ2-2; 14 positions match TRBD2. Germline trimming cut 4 bases from V and 0 bases from J; bases unmatched to any gene: 1. Germline CDR1 is ENHRY and CDR2 is SYGVKD. The CDR3 has 17 amino acids. CDR3 protein: CAISAGLAGANTGELFF. The CDR3 DNA is TGTGCCATCAGTGCGGGACTAGCGGGAGCGAACACCGGGGAGCTGTTTTTT.

The chain joins TRBV28 to TRBJ1-5; 10 bases are shared with TRBD1. The CDR3 covers 15 residues. Losses at the gene ends were 6 bases for V and 6 bases for J; bases not matched to a gene: 8. The germline gives CDR1 MDHEN, CDR2 SYDVKM. In DNA, the CDR3 is TGTGCCAGCAGGAGAAGACAGGGGGCGATTCAGCCCCAGCATTTT. Its protein is CASRRRQGAIQPQHF.

The chain couples TRBV18 to TRBJ2-5; D unresolved. Germline lookup yields CDR1 KGHSH and CDR2 LQKENI. V dropped 6 bases and J dropped 3 bases, with 11 bases sitting between them. This CDR3 is built from 13 residues. In nucleotides, the CDR3 is TGTGCCAGCTCCCCCAGGAACGAAGAGACCCAGTACTTC. It encodes CASSPRNEETQYF.

This clone was counted many times. This chain links TRBV6-5 with TRBJ2-2; D is ambiguous. Trimming pared 7 bases from V and 6 bases from J, leaving 18 bases between. Germline loops: CDR1 MNHEY, CDR2 SVGAGI. The CDR3 length is 15 residues. The CDR3 nucleotides read TGTGCCAGCATGGTGGCGCCAGGTTTTGCCGGGGAGCTGTTTTTT. Translating it yields CASMVAPGFAGELFF.

The chain is built from TRBV7-9 and TRBJ2-1, with 10 bases aligning to TRBD2. CDR1 and CDR2 from the germline V gene are SEHNR and FQNEAQ (reference sequence). The CDR3 runs 19 residues. V was pared by 1 base and J by 4 bases, with 13 bases of the junction left unmatched. CDR3 region: CASSLVSSGSSGFYNEQFF. Written as DNA, the CDR3 is TGTGCCAGCAGCTTAGTTTCTAGCGGGAGTTCGGGTTTTTACAATGAGCAGTTCTTC. Using reference TRBV7-9 and TRBJ2-1 for the parts outside the CDR3, the full variable domain is DTGVSQNPRHKITKRGQNVTFRCDPISEHNRLYWYRQTLGQGPEFLTYFQNEAQLEKSRLLSDRFSAERPKGSFSTLEIQRTEQGDSAMYLCASSLVSSGSSGFYNEQFFGPGTRLTVL.

The chain is built from TRBV28 and TRBJ2-5, with D tentatively TRBD2 (6 bases). The germline gives CDR1 MDHEN, CDR2 SYDVKM. The ends were cut back, 3 bases at V and 1 base at J, with 12 bases in the middle. The CDR3 sequence is 15 residues long. The CDR3 DNA follows: TGTGCCAGCAGTTTTGGGGGGAGCGTCCAAGAGACCCAGTACTTC. Amino acid sequence: CASSFGGSVQETQYF. Using reference TRBV28 and TRBJ2-5 for the parts outside the CDR3, the full variable domain is DVKVTQSSRYLVKRTGEKVFLECVQDMDHENMFWYRQDPGLGLRLIYFSYDVKMKEKGDIPEGYSVSREKKERFSLILESASTNQTSMYLCASSFGGSVQETQYFGPGTRLLVL.

This clone was seen only once. The chain recombines TRBV7-2 with TRBJ2-5, with 7 nucleotides matching TRBD1. CDR3 size: 15 residues. V gave up 4 bases and J gave up 5 bases; unmatched junction bases: 10. Germline V gene lookup returns CDR1 SGHTA and CDR2 FQGNSA. This CDR3 reads CASSSRQGPKETQYF. CDR3 coding DNA: TGTGCCAGCAGCTCCCGACAGGGCCCAAAGGAGACCCAGTACTTC.

The chain has TRBV5-6 and TRBJ1-1, with 7 bases matching TRBD1. In germline, CDR1 is SGHDT, CDR2 YYEEEE. CDR3 length: 11 amino acids. V was pared by 4 bases and J by 8 bases, with 2 bases of the junction left unmatched. The chain's CDR3 is CASSRGQEAFF. The CDR3 region has the DNA TGTGCCAGCAGCAGGGGACAGGAAGCTTTCTTT.

The chain links TRBV7-6 to TRBJ2-7; 8 bases fit TRBD1. V lost 5 bases to trimming and J lost 1 base; unmatched junction nucleotides: 7. The CDR3 covers 15 residues. Germline V CDR1 and CDR2: SGHVS, FNYEAQ. The CDR3 sequence: CASSPDRGFSYEQYF. DNA of the CDR3: TGTGCCAGCAGCCCCGACAGGGGTTTTTCCTACGAGCAGTACTTC.

V is TRBV6-5 and J is TRBJ2-7; no firm D call. The CDR3 totals 14 residues. V lost 3 bases, J lost 2 bases, and 11 bases lay in between. CDR1 and CDR2 (germline): MNHEY, SVGAGI. Written as DNA, the CDR3 is TGTGCCAGCAGTTATGAACAGTCCACCTACGAGCAGTACTTC. It encodes CASSYEQSTYEQYF.

The chain couples TRBV4-3 to TRBJ1-4; D is possibly TRBD1 (6 bases). There are 14 residues in the CDR3. The germline gives CDR1 LGHNA, CDR2 YSLEER. Trimming took 1 base from V and 5 from J, leaving 8 bases between them. CDR3 in DNA: TGCGCCAGCAGCCAAGGGCAGGGGAATGAAAAACTGTTTTTT. Protein product: CASSQGQGNEKLFF.

The chain links TRBV21-1 to TRBJ1-1; the listed D gene, TRBD1, was not tested against the DNA. TRBV21-1 is labeled a pseudogene. The CDR3 runs 16 residues. CDR3 DNA: TGTGCCAGCAGCAAATGTACAGGGGTAGGGTACACTGAAGCTTTCTTT. Encoded protein: CASSKCTGVGYTEAFF.

The rearrangement links TRBV6-4 to TRBJ1-4; D gene unclear. CDR1 and CDR2 from the germline V gene are MRHNA and SNTAGT. Trimming left V 1 base short and J 8 bases short, with 11 bases between. CDR3 length: 14 amino acids. The CDR3 here is CASSDWGREEKLFF. CDR3 nucleotides: TGTGCCAGCAGTGACTGGGGAAGGGAGGAAAAACTGTTTTTT.

The chain couples TRBV28 to TRBJ1-1, with D perhaps matching TRBD1 (5 bases). The germline V gene encodes CDR1 MDHEN and CDR2 SYDVKM. The length of the CDR3 is 15 residues. Trimming shortened V by 7 bases and J by 4 bases, and 19 bases separated the two germline ends. The CDR3 loop reads CASTPGAAGSTEAFF. The CDR3 DNA is TGTGCCAGCACCCCCGGGGCGGCGGGGAGCACTGAAGCTTTCTTT.

V is TRBV4-1 and J is TRBJ1-1, with D uncertain. The CDR3 runs to 13 residues. Germline V gene sequence: CDR1 MGHRA, CDR2 YSYEKL. The V and J ends lost 4 bases and 8 bases respectively, with 14 bases between them. CDR3 bases: TGCGCCAGCAGCCTTTCAGTTCCAGGCGAAGCTTTCTTT. Its translation: CASSLSVPGEAFF.

This chain uses TRBV20-1 with TRBJ2-3; TRBD2 agrees at 8 bases. In germline, CDR1 is DFQATT, CDR2 SNEGSKA (reference sequence). Trimming took 3 bases from V and 4 from J; bases not matched to a gene: 9. This CDR3 is built from 15 residues. As DNA, the CDR3 is TGCAGTGCTAGTTACGCGGGAGGCCCTGCAGATACGCAGTATTTT. The encoded protein is CSASYAGGPADTQYF.

This clone was seen a single time. V gene TRBV19 combines with J gene TRBJ2-1; D call uncertain. Germline lookup yields CDR1 LNHDA and CDR2 SQIVND (reference sequence). V was trimmed by 7 bases and J by 1 base, leaving 8 bases between them. The CDR3 extends over 13 amino acids. This chain's CDR3 is CASIFLSYNEQFF. DNA for the CDR3: TGTGCCAGTATTTTTCTATCCTACAATGAGCAGTTCTTC. The entire variable domain, with the rest obtained from reference TRBV19 and TRBJ2-1, is as follows: DGGITQSPKYLFRKEGQNVTLSCEQNLNHDAMYWYRQDPGQGLRLIYYSQIVNDFQKGDIAEGYSVSREKKESFPLTVTSAQKNPTAFYLCASIFLSYNEQFFGPGTRLTVL.

The V and J genes are TRBV2 and TRBJ1-2; unclear D gene. Trimming shortened V by 6 bases and J by 3 bases, and 11 bases separated the two germline ends. The CDR3 spans 13 residues. The germline CDR1 and CDR2 sequences are SNHLY and FYNNEI. CDR3 coding DNA: TGTGCCAGCAGCCAGGATGTAGACTATGGCTACACCTTC. Translated, it gives CASSQDVDYGYTF.